This TCR beta chain was observed in a study of blood T cell repertoires in COVID-19 (TCRdb year 2020). Some background on the complete study: Samples from collaborators originated in the United States, Italy and Spain and spanned both the acute and convalescent phases of COVID-19. The material from the prospective study consisted of cDNA or gDNA derived from T cells, B-cell-depleted T cells, or PBMCs. The dataset comprised deeply sampled blood TCRbeta repertoires from subjects exposed to, actively infected with, or recovered from COVID-19. The repertoires were released in a freely available public database meant as a resource for research on the immune response to SARS-CoV-2. Samples were obtained from the ongoing ImmuneRACE study (first 160 participants) and from 1,200 or so subjects provided by 6 global collaborators. A de-identified subject ID, COVID-19 status, age in years and sex were almost always included in the sample metadata. Where HLA class I and class II types were available, the types were taken from metadata supplied by the sample provider, not from assay-based typing.

Whole blood was collected in K2EDTA tubes by collaborating institutions according to the institutions' own protocols. For TCRbeta analysis, collaborators shipped samples in one of three forms: frozen whole blood, isolated PBMCs, or DNA extracted from either of those sample types. The investigation overall reported the following: The quantity of clinical and demographic metadata differed by source and by participant and was supplied without curation.

The immunoSEQ Assay, a bias-controlled multiplex PCR, was used to amplify TCRbeta CDR3 regions from genomic DNA. In the authors' own workflow: The number of nucleated cells in each sample was estimated by amplification of reference gene primers within the assay. To quantify the absolute abundance of each unique TCRbeta CDR3 rearrangement, sequence reads were collapsed and filtered. For each sample, productive Simpson clonality was calculated as the square root of Simpson's diversity index across productive rearrangements. TCRdb took over this immuneACCESS table, retaining in-frame rearrangements with V and J assigned. Such tables are incomplete; in checked studies, under half of the missing clones stem from an unresolved V gene, and the remainder is unexplained. That table supplies the V and J calls and clone size; D and trimming were determined from the DNA. This sample comprises hundreds of thousands of clones, approximately 87% of them detected only once. The ten biggest clones cover 2% to 2.5% of the sample.

About this clone: Its antigen is not yet known. Base qualities are not recorded, but no much larger clone differs from it by a single base.

Material for sequencing was peripheral blood. The clonotype comes from a woman between 50 and 59 years old with acute or convalescent COVID-19.

CDR3 loop: CASSPGGSSTDTQYF. The DNA is as follows: TGTGCCAGCAGCCCAGGGGGGTCTAGCACAGATACGCAGTATTTT. The receptor chain draws on TRBV5-4 and TRBJ2-3; a weak D assignment points to TRBD1 (7 bases agree). From the cysteine up to the phenylalanine, the CDR3 has a length of 15 residues. Only CDR3 DNA is held: 45 bases, read in frame from base 1. The germline V gene (reference sequence) supplies CDR1 SGHNT and CDR2 YYREEE. V and J lose 4 bases and 0 bases, and a span of 12 bases separates them.